One and the same sample provided the 5 T cell receptor beta chains below, sequenced in a study of tumor-infiltrating lymphocytes in primary liver carcinoma. From about 19-30 mg of unsorted bulk tissue, DNA and RNA were co-extracted together. The researchers produced TCR beta cDNA from approximately 550 ng total RNA with a constant-region primer. Employing slightly modified ARM-PCR, three nested multiplex PCR rounds were run, and these gave rise to the TCR beta libraries. Investigators reported that the first two PCR rounds, at around 9 cycles each, used TRBV1-TRBV30 forward primers with a C-beta reverse primer. In TCRdb, the multiplex PCR reads were re-called with MiXCR into one record per CDR3 protein. Among roughly 120,000 distinct CDR3 sequences listed, 50% to 80% were seen once. Sequenced: liver tumor tissue from sampling region 3. Subset described: tumor region T3, left-lateral pole. These receptor sequences come from a woman aged 55-70 years with primary liver carcinoma and hepatitis B virus infection.

As for this clonotype: At one of its ends the junction is not consistent with the germline gene, which may arise from a read error. The chain links TRBV4-1 to TRBJ1-2, with D possibly being TRBD1 (6 bases). From germline, CDR1 is MGHRA and CDR2 YSYEKL. The CDR3 contains 16 residues. CDR3 sequence (DNA): TGTGCCAGCAGCCAAGATCACTGGACAGAATCGGGTGGCTACATCTTC. Its translation: CASSQDHWTESGGYIF.

About this clonotype: A much larger clone lies a single base off, so this may be a read error. This rearrangement joins TRBV28 to TRBJ1-1; no definite D call. V lost 6 bases, J lost 4 bases, and 21 bases lay in between. The germline V gene has CDR1 MDHEN and CDR2 SYDVKM. This CDR3 has 16 residues. The CDR3 DNA is TGTGCCAGCAGCCAATGGATAAGTGGGTGGAGCACTGAAGCTTTCTTT. Its protein is CASSQWISGWSTEAFF.

In regard to this clonotype: This CDR3 fails to terminate in the conserved phenylalanine or tryptophan, so it likely reflects a read error. The chain has TRBV5-1 and TRBJ1-1; D gene uncertain. This CDR3 region has 12 residues. Germline values: CDR1 SGHRS, CDR2 YFSETQ. The V gene lost 4 bases and the J gene lost 4 bases, with 8 bases spanning the gap. The CDR3 region is CASSRRVTEAFY. The CDR3 nucleotides read TGCGCCAGCAGCCGACGGGTCACTGAAGCTTTCTAT.

The rearrangement links TRBV11-2 to TRBJ2-1; 8 bases are a match to TRBD2. V lost 3 bases and J lost 0; bases outside the gene matches: 13. The CDR3 is made up of 19 amino acids. The germline V gene has CDR1 SGHAT and CDR2 FQNNGV. Written as DNA, the CDR3 is TGTGCCAGCAGCTTGCTGACTAGCGCCTTACTGGTCTCCTACAATGAGCAGTTCTTC. Translation gives CASSLLTSALLVSYNEQFF.

The CDR3: CASSSLGAGGHDEQFF. The CDR3, as DNA: TGTGCCAGCAGCTCATTGGGAGCGGGAGGGCATGATGAGCAGTTCTTC. The chain uses TRBV7-9 and TRBJ2-1; 10 bases align to TRBD2. Trimming at V came to 4 bases and at J to 8 bases, leaving 11 bases not matched to a gene. CDR3 length: 16 residues. Germline V gene sequence: CDR1 SEHNR, CDR2 FQNEAQ (reference sequence).